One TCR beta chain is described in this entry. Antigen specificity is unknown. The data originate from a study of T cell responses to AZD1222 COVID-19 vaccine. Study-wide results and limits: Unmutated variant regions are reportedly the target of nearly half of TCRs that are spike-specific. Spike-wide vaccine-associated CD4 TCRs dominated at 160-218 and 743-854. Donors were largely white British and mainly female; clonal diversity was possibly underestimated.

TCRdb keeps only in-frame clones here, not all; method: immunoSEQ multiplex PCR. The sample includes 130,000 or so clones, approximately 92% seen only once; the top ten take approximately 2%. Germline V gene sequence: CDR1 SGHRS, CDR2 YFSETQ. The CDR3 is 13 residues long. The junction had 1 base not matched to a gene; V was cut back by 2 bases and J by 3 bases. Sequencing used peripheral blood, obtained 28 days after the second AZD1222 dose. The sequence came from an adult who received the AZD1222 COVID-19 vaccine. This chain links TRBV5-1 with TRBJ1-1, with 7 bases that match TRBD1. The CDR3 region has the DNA TGCGCCAGCAGCTTAACAGGGGACACTGAAGCTTTCTTT. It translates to CASSLTGDTEAFF.